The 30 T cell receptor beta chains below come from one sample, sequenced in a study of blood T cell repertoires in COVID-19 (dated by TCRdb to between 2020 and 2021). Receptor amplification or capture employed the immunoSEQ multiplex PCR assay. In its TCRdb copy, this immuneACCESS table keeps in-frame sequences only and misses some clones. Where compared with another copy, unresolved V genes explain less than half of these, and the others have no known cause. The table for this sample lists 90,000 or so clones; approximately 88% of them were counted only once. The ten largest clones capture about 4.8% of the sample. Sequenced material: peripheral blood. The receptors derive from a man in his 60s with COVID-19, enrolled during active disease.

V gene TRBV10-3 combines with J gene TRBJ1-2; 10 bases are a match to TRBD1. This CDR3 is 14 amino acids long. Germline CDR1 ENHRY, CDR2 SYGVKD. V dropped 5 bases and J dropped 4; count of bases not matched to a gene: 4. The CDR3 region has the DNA TGTGCCATCAGTTCCGGGACAGGGGCCTATGGCTACACCTTC. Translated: CAISSGTGAYGYTF.

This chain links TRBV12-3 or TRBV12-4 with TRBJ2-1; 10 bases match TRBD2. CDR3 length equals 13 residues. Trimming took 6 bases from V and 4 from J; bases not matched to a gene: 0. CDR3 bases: TGTGCCAGCAGGACTAGCGGGTACAATGAGCAGTTCTTC. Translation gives CASRTSGYNEQFF.

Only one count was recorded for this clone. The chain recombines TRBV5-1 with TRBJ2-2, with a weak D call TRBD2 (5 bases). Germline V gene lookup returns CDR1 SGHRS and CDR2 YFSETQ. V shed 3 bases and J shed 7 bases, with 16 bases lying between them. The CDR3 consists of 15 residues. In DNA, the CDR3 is TGCGCCAGCAGCTCCGGCAATGTGGGAGACGGGGAGCTGTTTTTT. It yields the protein CASSSGNVGDGELFF.

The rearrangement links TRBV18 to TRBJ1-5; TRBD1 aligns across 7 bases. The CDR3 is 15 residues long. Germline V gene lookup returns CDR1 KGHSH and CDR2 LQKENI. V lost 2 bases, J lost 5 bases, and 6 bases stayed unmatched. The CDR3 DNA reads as TGTGCCAGCTCACCAACAGGGGCCGGATATCAGCCCCAGCATTTT. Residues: CASSPTGAGYQPQHF.

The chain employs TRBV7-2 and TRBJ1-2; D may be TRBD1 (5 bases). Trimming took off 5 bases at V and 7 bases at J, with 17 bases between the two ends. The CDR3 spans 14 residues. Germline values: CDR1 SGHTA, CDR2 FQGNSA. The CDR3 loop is CASSVGALGGGYTF. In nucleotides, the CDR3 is TGTGCCAGCAGCGTCGGGGCACTGGGAGGTGGCTACACCTTC.

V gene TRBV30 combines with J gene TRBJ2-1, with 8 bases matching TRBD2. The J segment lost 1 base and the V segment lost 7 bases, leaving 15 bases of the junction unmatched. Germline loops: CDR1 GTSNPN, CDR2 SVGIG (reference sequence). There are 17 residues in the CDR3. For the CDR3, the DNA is TGTGCCTTTAACGGGGGGACTAGGGGCAGATCCTACAATGAGCAGTTCTTC. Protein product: CAFNGGTRGRSYNEQFF.

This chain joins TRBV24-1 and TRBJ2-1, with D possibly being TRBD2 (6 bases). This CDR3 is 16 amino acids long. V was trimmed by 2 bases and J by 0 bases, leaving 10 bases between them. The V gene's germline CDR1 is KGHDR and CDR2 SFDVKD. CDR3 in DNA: TGTGCCACCAGTGATTGGCGGGATCGCTCCTACAATGAGCAGTTCTTC. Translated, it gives CATSDWRDRSYNEQFF.

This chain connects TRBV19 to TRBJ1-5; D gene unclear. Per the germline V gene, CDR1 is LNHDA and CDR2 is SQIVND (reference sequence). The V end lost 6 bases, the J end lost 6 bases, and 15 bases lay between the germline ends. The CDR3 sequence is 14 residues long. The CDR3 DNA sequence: TGTGCCAGTAGGAGCCGGGAAATGACTCAGCCCCAGCATTTT. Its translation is CASRSREMTQPQHF.

CDR3 loop: CASSLAGGYSTDTQYF. The CDR3 nucleotides read TGCGCCAGCAGCTTAGCAGGGGGATATAGTACAGATACGCAGTATTTT. This sequence joins TRBV5-1 and TRBJ2-3; TRBD1 matches at 7 bases. J gave up 3 bases and V 2 bases, and 9 bases lay outside the gene matches. The CDR3 sequence is 16 residues long. Germline V gives CDR1 SGHRS, CDR2 YFSETQ. Full variable domain (rest looked up from reference TRBV5-1 and TRBJ2-3): KAGVTQTPRYLIKTRGQQVTLSCSPISGHRSVSWYQQTPGQGLQFLFEYFSETQRNKGNFPGRFSGRQFSNSRSEMNVSTLELGDSALYLCASSLAGGYSTDTQYFGPGTRLTVL.

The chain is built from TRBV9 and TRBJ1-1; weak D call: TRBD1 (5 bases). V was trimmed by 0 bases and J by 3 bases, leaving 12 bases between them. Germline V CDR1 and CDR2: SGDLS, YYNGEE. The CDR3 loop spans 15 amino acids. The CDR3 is CASSVAARGDTEAFF. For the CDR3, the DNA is TGTGCCAGCAGCGTAGCTGCACGGGGGGACACTGAAGCTTTCTTT.

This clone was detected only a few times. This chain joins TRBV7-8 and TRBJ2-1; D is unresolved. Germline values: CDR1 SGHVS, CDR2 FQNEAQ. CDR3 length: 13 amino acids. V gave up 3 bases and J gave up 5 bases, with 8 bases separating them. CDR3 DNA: TGTGCCAGCAGCTTTCTACAGAACAATGAGCAGTTCTTC. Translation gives CASSFLQNNEQFF. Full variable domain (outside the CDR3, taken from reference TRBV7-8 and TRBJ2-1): GAGVSQSPRYKVAKRGQDVALRCDPISGHVSLFWYQQALGQGPEFLTYFQNEAQLDKSGLPSDRFFAERPEGSVSTLKIQRTQQEDSAVYLCASSFLQNNEQFFGPGTRLTVL.

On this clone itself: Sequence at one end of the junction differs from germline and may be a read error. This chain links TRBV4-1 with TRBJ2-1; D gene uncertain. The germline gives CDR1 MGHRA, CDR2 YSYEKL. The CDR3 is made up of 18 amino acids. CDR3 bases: TGCGCCAGCAGTCAAGGATCCCGGTCCCTGCCCTCCTACAATGAGCAGTTCTTC. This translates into CASSQGSRSLPSYNEQFF.

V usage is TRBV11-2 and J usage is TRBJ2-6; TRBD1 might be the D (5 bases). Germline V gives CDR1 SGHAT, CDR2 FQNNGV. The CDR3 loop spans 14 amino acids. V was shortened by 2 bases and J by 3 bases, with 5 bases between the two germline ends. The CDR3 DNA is TGTGCCAGCAGCTTACAGGGTGGGGCCAACGTCCTGACTTTC. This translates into CASSLQGGANVLTF.

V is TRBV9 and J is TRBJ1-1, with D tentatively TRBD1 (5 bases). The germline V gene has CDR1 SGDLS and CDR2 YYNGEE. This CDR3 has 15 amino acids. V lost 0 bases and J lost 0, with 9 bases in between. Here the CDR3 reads CASSVGSGLNTEAFF. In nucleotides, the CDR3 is TGTGCCAGCAGCGTAGGGTCAGGGTTGAACACTGAAGCTTTCTTT.

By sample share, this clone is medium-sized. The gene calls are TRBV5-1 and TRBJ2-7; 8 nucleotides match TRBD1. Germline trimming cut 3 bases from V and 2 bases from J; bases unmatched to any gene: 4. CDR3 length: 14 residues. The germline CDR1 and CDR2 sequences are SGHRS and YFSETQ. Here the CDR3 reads CASSSQGAPYEQYF. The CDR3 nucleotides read TGCGCCAGCAGCTCGCAGGGGGCCCCCTACGAGCAGTACTTC.

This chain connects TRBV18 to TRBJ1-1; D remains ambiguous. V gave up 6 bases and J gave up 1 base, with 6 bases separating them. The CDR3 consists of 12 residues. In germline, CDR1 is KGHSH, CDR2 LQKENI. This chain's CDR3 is CASSLRNTEAFF. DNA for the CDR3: TGTGCCAGCTCTCTCAGGAACACTGAAGCTTTCTTT.

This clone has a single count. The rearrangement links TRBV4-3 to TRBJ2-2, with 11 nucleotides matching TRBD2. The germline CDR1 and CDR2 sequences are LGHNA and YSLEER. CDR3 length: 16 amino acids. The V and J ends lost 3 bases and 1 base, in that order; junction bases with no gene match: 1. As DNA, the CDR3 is TGCGCCAGCAGCCATACTAGCGGGAGGAACACCGGGGAGCTGTTTTTT. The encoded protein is CASSHTSGRNTGELFF.

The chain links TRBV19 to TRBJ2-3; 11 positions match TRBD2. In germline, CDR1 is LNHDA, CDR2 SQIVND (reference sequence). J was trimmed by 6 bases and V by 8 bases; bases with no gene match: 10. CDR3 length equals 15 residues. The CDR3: CASEGASGRSDTQYF. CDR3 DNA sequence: TGTGCCAGTGAGGGGGCTAGCGGGAGGTCCGATACGCAGTATTTT.

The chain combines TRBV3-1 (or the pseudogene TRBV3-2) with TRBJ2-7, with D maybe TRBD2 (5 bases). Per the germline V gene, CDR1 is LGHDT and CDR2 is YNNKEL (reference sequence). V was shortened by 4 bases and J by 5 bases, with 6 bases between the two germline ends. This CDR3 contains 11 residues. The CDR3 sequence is CASSPGDEQYF. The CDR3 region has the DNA TGTGCCAGCAGCCCCGGGGACGAGCAGTACTTC.

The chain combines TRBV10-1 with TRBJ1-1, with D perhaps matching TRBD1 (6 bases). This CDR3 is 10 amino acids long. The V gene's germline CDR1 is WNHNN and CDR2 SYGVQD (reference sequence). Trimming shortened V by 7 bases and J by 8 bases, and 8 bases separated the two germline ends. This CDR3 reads CASTDREAFF. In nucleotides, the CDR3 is TGCGCCAGCACCGACAGGGAAGCTTTCTTT.

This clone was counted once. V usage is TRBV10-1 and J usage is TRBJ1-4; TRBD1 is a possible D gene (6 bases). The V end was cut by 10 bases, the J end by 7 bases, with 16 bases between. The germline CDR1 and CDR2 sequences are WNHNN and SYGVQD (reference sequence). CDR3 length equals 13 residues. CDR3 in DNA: TGCGCCACCTCCACAGGGAACGGTGAAAAACTGTTTTTT. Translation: CATSTGNGEKLFF.

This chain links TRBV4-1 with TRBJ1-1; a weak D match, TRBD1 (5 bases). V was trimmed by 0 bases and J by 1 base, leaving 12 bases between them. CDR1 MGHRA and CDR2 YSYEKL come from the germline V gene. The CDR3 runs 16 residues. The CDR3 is CASSQEPGKPNTEAFF. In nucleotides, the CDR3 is TGCGCCAGCAGCCAAGAGCCAGGGAAACCGAACACTGAAGCTTTCTTT.

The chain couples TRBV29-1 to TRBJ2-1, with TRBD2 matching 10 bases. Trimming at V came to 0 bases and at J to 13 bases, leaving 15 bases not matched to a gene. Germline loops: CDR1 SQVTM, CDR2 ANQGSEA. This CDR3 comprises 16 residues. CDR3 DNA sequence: TGCAGCGTTGAAGATCTGGCCAGGGGGGCTAGCGGGAGTCAGTTCTTC. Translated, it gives CSVEDLARGASGSQFF.

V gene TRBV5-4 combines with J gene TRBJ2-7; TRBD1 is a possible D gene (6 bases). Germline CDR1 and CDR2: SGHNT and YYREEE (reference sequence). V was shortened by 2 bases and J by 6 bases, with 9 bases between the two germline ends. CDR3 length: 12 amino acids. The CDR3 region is CASSFTGSEQYF. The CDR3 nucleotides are TGTGCCAGCAGCTTTACAGGGAGCGAGCAGTACTTC.

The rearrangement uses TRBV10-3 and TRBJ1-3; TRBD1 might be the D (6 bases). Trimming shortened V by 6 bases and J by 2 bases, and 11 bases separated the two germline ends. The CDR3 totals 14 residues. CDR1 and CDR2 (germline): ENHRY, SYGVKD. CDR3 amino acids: CAIRDSRTGNTIYF. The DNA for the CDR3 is TGTGCCATCAGGGACAGCAGAACTGGAAACACCATATATTTT.

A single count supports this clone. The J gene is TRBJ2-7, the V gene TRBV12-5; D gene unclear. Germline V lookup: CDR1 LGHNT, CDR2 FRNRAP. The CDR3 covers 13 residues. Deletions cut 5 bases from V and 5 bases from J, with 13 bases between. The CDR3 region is CASGPRVSHEQYF. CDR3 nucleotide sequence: TGTGCTAGTGGTCCCCGGGTCAGCCACGAGCAGTACTTC.

CDR3 sequence: CASRTGTGEKETQYF. The DNA of the CDR3 is TGTGCCAGCAGGACCGGGACAGGGGAAAAAGAGACCCAGTACTTC. The V and J genes are TRBV6-5 and TRBJ2-5; 10 positions agree with TRBD1. This CDR3 spans 15 amino acids. Per germline, CDR1 MNHEY and CDR2 SVGAGI. V lost 6 bases and J lost 3; bases outside the gene matches: 7.

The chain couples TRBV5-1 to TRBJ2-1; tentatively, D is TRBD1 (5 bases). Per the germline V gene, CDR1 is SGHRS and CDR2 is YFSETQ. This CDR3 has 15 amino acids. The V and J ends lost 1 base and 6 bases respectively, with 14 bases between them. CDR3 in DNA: TGCGCCAGCAGCTTGAGGTTTACGGACATCAATGAGCAGTTCTTC. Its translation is CASSLRFTDINEQFF.

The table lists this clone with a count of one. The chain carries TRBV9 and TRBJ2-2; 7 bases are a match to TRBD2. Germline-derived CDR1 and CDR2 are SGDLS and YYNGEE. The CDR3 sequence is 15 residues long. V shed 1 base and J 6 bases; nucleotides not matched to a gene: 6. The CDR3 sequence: CASSVREGSPGELFF. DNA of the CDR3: TGTGCCAGCAGCGTAAGGGAGGGAAGCCCCGGGGAGCTGTTTTTT.

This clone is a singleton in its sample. CDR3 region: CASSLGASATYNEQFF. CDR3 in DNA: TGCGCCAGCAGCTTGGGTGCTAGCGCAACCTACAATGAGCAGTTCTTC. The J gene is TRBJ2-1, the V gene TRBV5-1; a weak D match, TRBD2 (6 bases). Germline lookup yields CDR1 SGHRS and CDR2 YFSETQ. The length of the CDR3 is 16 residues. V lost 0 bases to trimming and J lost 2 bases, with 12 bases between them.